This TCR beta chain came from a study of blood T cell repertoires in COVID-19. With 6 bases clipped from V and 0 bases from J, the junction kept 2 bases outside the gene matches. From germline, CDR1 is SGHDN and CDR2 FVKESK. This CDR3 spans 15 amino acids. The assay was immunoSEQ multiplex PCR, and TCRdb's table has in-frame clones only and misses some. The sample has fewer than 60,000 clones, about 84% seen once. Sequenced: peripheral blood. The origin of this receptor is a man between 60 and 75 years old with acute or convalescent COVID-19. This chain uses TRBV14 with TRBJ2-1, with 10 bases identical to TRBD1. CDR3 nucleotides: TGTGCCAGCAGTCGGACAGGGGGCTCCTACAATGAGCAGTTCTTC. It translates to CASSRTGGSYNEQFF.